One and the same sample provided the 25 T cell receptor beta chains below, sequenced in a study of OX40 agonist ivuxolimab in advanced cancers. Data came from immunoSEQ multiplex PCR; TCRdb stores just in-frame clones and leaves some out. This table holds 70,000 to 95,000 clones, around 80% found once. The input for sequencing was CD4+ or CD8+ T cells sorted from blood, taken in a trial of the OX40 agonist ivuxolimab. Receptors were obtained from an adult with an advanced solid tumor such as melanoma, head and neck, liver or kidney cancer.

The CDR3 sequence: CASSLSQGFGYTF. In DNA, the CDR3 is TGTGCCAGCAGCTTGTCACAGGGGTTCGGCTACACCTTC. V and J are TRBV5-6 and TRBJ1-2; 7 bases match TRBD1. The CDR3 runs to 13 residues. With 1 base clipped from V and 8 bases from J, the junction kept 5 bases outside the gene matches. In germline, CDR1 is SGHDT, CDR2 YYEEEE. The whole variable domain, filled in from reference TRBV5-6 and TRBJ1-2, reads DAGVTQSPTHLIKTRGQQVTLRCSPKSGHDTVSWYQQALGQGPQFIFQYYEEEERQRGNFPDRFSGHQFPNYSSELNVNALLLGDSALYLCASSLSQGFGYTFGSGTRLTVV.

V and J are TRBV27 and TRBJ1-4; perhaps TRBD1 as D (5 bases). Deletions cut 3 bases from V and 3 bases from J, with 11 bases between. The CDR3 runs to 15 residues. Germline CDR1 is MNHEY and CDR2 is SMNVEV (reference sequence). CDR3 DNA: TGTGCCAGCAGTTTCCCAGGGTTAGCTAATGAAAAACTGTTTTTT. Translation gives CASSFPGLANEKLFF.

To note about this clone: One end of the junction varies from germline; a read error may be responsible. The rearrangement uses TRBV28 and TRBJ2-7; no definite D call. CDR1 is MDHEN, CDR2 SYDVKM, per germline. The CDR3 loop spans 12 amino acids. The CDR3 region is CASSLIDGSPEF. CDR3 nucleotide sequence: TGTGCCAGCAGTCTCATTGACGGTTCCCCTGAATTC.

This chain links TRBV14 with TRBJ1-1; D gene ambiguous. V was trimmed by 6 bases and J by 2 bases, leaving 16 bases between them. Germline V gene data show CDR1 as SGHDN and CDR2 as FVKESK. The CDR3 runs to 15 residues. CDR3 in amino acids: CASSYLSRVNTEAFF. The DNA for the CDR3 is TGTGCCAGCAGTTATCTTTCCCGGGTCAACACTGAAGCTTTCTTT.

This clone was detected only once. The chain combines TRBV2 with TRBJ2-1; the match to TRBD2 covers 13 bases. The CDR3 consists of 16 residues. The ends lost 2 bases at V and 3 bases at J; junction bases unmatched: 1. Looked up from germline, CDR1 is SNHLY and CDR2 is FYNNEI. In DNA, the CDR3 is TGTGCCAGCAGTGAAACTAGCGGGGGGGTCTACAATGAGCAGTTCTTC. Protein sequence: CASSETSGGVYNEQFF.

The chain combines TRBV19 with TRBJ2-7; D gene ambiguous. Between the trimmed V and J ends, which lost 4 bases and 5 bases, there was a span of 15 bases. The CDR3 is made up of 14 amino acids. The germline gives CDR1 LNHDA, CDR2 SQIVND (reference sequence). CDR3 bases: TGTGCCAGTAGTAAACAGCCGACCTCGAACGAGCAGTACTTC. It is translated as CASSKQPTSNEQYF.

A single count supports this clone. This chain uses TRBV5-1 with TRBJ1-6; possible D gene TRBD1, 6 bases. The CDR3 extends over 15 amino acids. Per the germline V gene, CDR1 is SGHRS and CDR2 is YFSETQ. V was trimmed by 3 bases and J by 8 bases, leaving 15 bases between them. In nucleotides, the CDR3 is TGCGCCAGCAGCTATCACCGACAGGCGGATTCACCCCTCCACTTT. It is translated as CASSYHRQADSPLHF.

This clone was detected only once. The J gene is TRBJ1-3, the V gene TRBV28; possible D gene TRBD1, 5 bases. The germline gives CDR1 MDHEN, CDR2 SYDVKM. Trimming took off 1 base at V and 4 bases at J, with 11 bases between the two ends. This CDR3 has 15 residues. The CDR3 DNA follows: TGTGCCAGCAGTTTATCCGGGGGGGAAGGAAACACCATATATTTT. Its translation is CASSLSGGEGNTIYF.

The chain uses TRBV11-1 and TRBJ2-1; 9 bases line up with TRBD2. The V gene's germline CDR1 is SGHAT and CDR2 FQDESV (reference sequence). V dropped 3 bases and J dropped 7; count of bases not matched to a gene: 13. The CDR3 extends over 17 amino acids. CDR3 region: CASSFETGTSLGNEQFF. DNA for the CDR3: TGTGCCAGCAGCTTCGAAACCGGGACTAGCCTAGGAAATGAGCAGTTCTTC.

CDR3 DNA: TGTGCCAGCAGTTACCCCTCAGGGGCCGGGGAGCTGTTTTTT. Protein: CASSYPSGAGELFF. The genes are TRBV6-6 and TRBJ2-2, with D tentatively TRBD1 (6 bases). The CDR3 covers 14 residues. Germline CDR1 and CDR2: MNHNY and SVGAGI (reference sequence). Trimming removed 2 bases at V and 6 bases at J, with 10 bases between.

V usage is TRBV7-2 and J usage is TRBJ1-2; possibly TRBD1 for D (5 bases). This CDR3 has 13 amino acids. V was cut by 1 base and J by 8 bases, with 11 bases left in between. CDR1 and CDR2 (germline): SGHTA, FQGNSA. In DNA, the CDR3 is TGTGCCAGCAGCTTAGAACCAGGGTCAGGCTACACCTTC. Translating gives CASSLEPGSGYTF. The entire variable domain, with the rest obtained from reference TRBV7-2 and TRBJ1-2, is as follows: GAGVSQSPSNKVTEKGKDVELRCDPISGHTALYWYRQSLGQGLEFLIYFQGNSAPDKSGLPSDRFSAERTGGSVSTLTIQRTQQEDSAVYLCASSLEPGSGYTFGSGTRLTVV.

This clone has just one count. V is TRBV2 and J is TRBJ1-5, with 10 bases matching TRBD1. The CDR3 sequence is 14 residues long. Losses at the gene ends were 7 bases for V and 6 bases for J; bases not matched to a gene: 6. The germline gives CDR1 SNHLY, CDR2 FYNNEI. CDR3 sequence (DNA): TGTGCCAGCAAGATGGGACAGGGGACTCAGCCCCAGCATTTT. Protein product: CASKMGQGTQPQHF.

The chain recombines TRBV30 with TRBJ1-4; D unclear. The length of the CDR3 is 14 residues. Germline V lookup: CDR1 GTSNPN, CDR2 SVGIG (reference sequence). Trimming pared 5 bases from V and 5 bases from J, leaving 15 bases between. CDR3 residues: CAWGLRRGNEKLFF. CDR3 sequence (DNA): TGTGCCTGGGGGCTCCGACGGGGAAATGAAAAACTGTTTTTT.

V is TRBV7-3 and J is TRBJ2-1; D uncertain. The CDR3 consists of 13 residues. V was cut by 2 bases and J by 8 bases, with 10 bases left in between. The germline V gene encodes CDR1 SGHTA and CDR2 FQGTGA. The CDR3 sequence is CASSLGPFDEQFF. DNA of the CDR3: TGTGCCAGCAGCTTAGGACCATTCGATGAGCAGTTCTTC.

The rearrangement uses TRBV7-3 and TRBJ2-1; 8 nucleotides line up with TRBD1. Germline CDR1 reads SGHTA; CDR2 reads FQGTGA. With V trimmed by 4 bases and J by 1 base, 3 bases remained unmatched. This CDR3 is 15 amino acids long. The CDR3 is CASSSDRGSYNEQFF. CDR3 nucleotides: TGTGCCAGCAGCTCAGACAGGGGATCCTACAATGAGCAGTTCTTC.

This clone showed up just once. The chain employs TRBV14 and TRBJ2-2; D is uncertain. This CDR3 comprises 14 residues. Germline V gene sequence: CDR1 SGHDN, CDR2 FVKESK. V shed 4 bases and J shed 5 bases, with 11 bases lying between them. Here the CDR3 DNA reads TGTGCCAGCAGCCGGCTAGAACTGACCGGGGAGCTGTTTTTT. Encoded protein: CASSRLELTGELFF.

V and J are TRBV4-3 and TRBJ2-3, with 8 bases lining up with TRBD2. Germline V gene sequence: CDR1 LGHNA, CDR2 YSLEER. Trimming at V came to 1 base and at J to 4 bases, leaving 10 bases not matched to a gene. The CDR3 consists of 17 residues. This CDR3 reads CASSQGGGGRNPDTQYF. Here the CDR3 DNA reads TGCGCCAGCAGCCAAGGTGGCGGGGGGCGAAATCCAGATACGCAGTATTTT.

The genes are TRBV7-2 and TRBJ2-7; TRBD2 matches at 9 bases. Per the germline V gene, CDR1 is SGHTA and CDR2 is FQGNSA. The CDR3 runs 16 residues. Trimming took 3 bases from V and 4 from J; bases not matched to a gene: 10. For the CDR3, the DNA is TGTGCCAGCAGCTTTAAATCGACTAGCGGACCATACGAGCAGTACTTC. Protein sequence: CASSFKSTSGPYEQYF. The whole variable domain, remainder taken from reference TRBV7-2 and TRBJ2-7, is GAGVSQSPSNKVTEKGKDVELRCDPISGHTALYWYRQSLGQGLEFLIYFQGNSAPDKSGLPSDRFSAERTGGSVSTLTIQRTQQEDSAVYLCASSFKSTSGPYEQYFGPGTRLTVT.

The rearrangement joins TRBV5-1 to TRBJ2-1; 7 bases agree with TRBD1. The V and J ends lost 0 bases and 9 bases, in that order; junction bases with no gene match: 12. This CDR3 region has 16 residues. CDR1 is SGHRS and CDR2 is YFSETQ in the germline V gene. CDR3 protein: CASSLAGQENSIEQFF. The CDR3 DNA follows: TGCGCCAGCAGCTTGGCAGGACAGGAAAATTCTATTGAGCAGTTCTTC.

This clone has more than one count but fewer than ten. This chain connects TRBV9 to TRBJ1-2; D unresolved. The ends were cut back, 4 bases at V and 8 bases at J, with 12 bases in the middle. Per germline, CDR1 SGDLS and CDR2 YYNGEE. The CDR3 is 12 amino acids. The CDR3 DNA sequence: TGTGCCAGCAGCTCCTCCGGCTGGGGCTACACCTTC. This gives the protein CASSSSGWGYTF.

The chain recombines TRBV27 with TRBJ2-5, with a possible D match to TRBD2 (7 bases). Germline CDR1 and CDR2: MNHEY and SMNVEV (reference sequence). V shed 10 bases and J shed 4 bases, with 16 bases lying between them. CDR3 length: 13 residues. CDR3 coding DNA: TGTGCCATGTCAGGAGGGGGGGGAGAGACCCAGTACTTC. Residues: CAMSGGGGETQYF.

CDR3 sequence (DNA): TGTGCCAGCAGTGAAATGGGAGGGGGTCAGCCCCAGCATTTT. It is translated as CASSEMGGGQPQHF. The chain combines TRBV2 with TRBJ1-5, with D tentatively TRBD1 (6 bases). Germline V gene data show CDR1 as SNHLY and CDR2 as FYNNEI. The CDR3 runs 14 residues. V gave up 2 bases and J gave up 6 bases, with 11 bases separating them.

The CDR3 DNA reads TGCAGTGCTGGGGAAGGCGAGCAGTACTTC. This encodes CSAGEGEQYF. The V gene is TRBV20-1, the J gene TRBJ2-7; D is uncertain. Per the germline V gene, CDR1 is DFQATT and CDR2 is SNEGSKA (reference sequence). The CDR3 loop spans 10 amino acids. With 5 bases removed from V and 6 bases from J, the gap between germline ends came to 8 bases.

The V and J genes are TRBV29-1 and TRBJ2-7, with D maybe TRBD2 (6 bases). V lost 6 bases, J lost 1 base, and 19 bases lay in between. Germline V gives CDR1 SQVTM, CDR2 ANQGSEA. The CDR3 is 15 amino acids. The CDR3 region is CSVGGIGIRSYEQYF. The CDR3 DNA reads as TGCAGCGTCGGCGGGATCGGGATTAGGTCCTACGAGCAGTACTTC.

The chain has TRBV19 and TRBJ1-5; TRBD1 matches at 9 bases. There are 14 residues in the CDR3. Germline V gives CDR1 LNHDA, CDR2 SQIVND (reference sequence). V gave up 5 bases and J gave up 5 bases; unmatched junction bases: 4. The CDR3 DNA follows: TGTGCCAGTAGTCTCGGGACAGGGTATCAGCCCCAGCATTTT. Amino acids: CASSLGTGYQPQHF.